The rows below give T cell receptor beta chains drawn from one sample of a study of T-cell reconstitution after alpha-beta-depleted transplantation in children. TCRdb used MiXCR to reprocess the PCR reads, holding one entry per CDR3 protein. The sample yields 500,000 or so distinct CDR3 sequences, approximately 30% seen once. The source material was PBMCs from the stem cell graft donor, sampled from the stem cell graft. The receptor set was obtained from a human donor who donated a stem cell graft to a child with aplastic anemia. Both conserved end residues are part of each CDR3. Each record gives: clone size, V gene, D gene, J gene, CDR3 DNA, CDR3 protein. D genes are given only for firm matches. The size entry is marked missing in some rows and otherwise reads once, few, many or a size class.

size: .
V: TRBV28
D: TRBD1
J: TRBJ1-5
DNA: TGTGCCAGCATCACCGGGACAGGGAATAATCAGCCCCAGCATTTT
CDR3: CASITGTGNNQPQHF

size: .
V: TRBV18
D: .
J: TRBJ2-3
DNA: TGTGCCAGCTCACGGACGCAGGGGCCAAGAGATACGCAGTATTTT
CDR3: CASSRTQGPRDTQYF

size: few
V: TRBV29-1
D: .
J: TRBJ2-3
DNA: TGCAGCGTTGAAACCGTAGGGCAATTCGGTCTCTCCACAGATACGCAGTATTTT
CDR3: CSVETVGQFGLSTDTQYF

size: few
V: TRBV20-1
D: .
J: TRBJ2-1
DNA: TGCAGATATCAGACGGGGCACAATGAGCAGTTCTTC
CDR3: CRYQTGHNEQFF

size: .
V: TRBV27
D: TRBD1
J: TRBJ1-4
DNA: TGTGCCAGCAGTTCGACAGGGCGACCTAATGAAAAACTGTTTTTT
CDR3: CASSSTGRPNEKLFF

size: .
V: TRBV7-2
D: .
J: TRBJ1-1
DNA: TGTGCCAGCAGTCCGGGAGGCCATCCGAACACTGAAGCTTTCTTT
CDR3: CASSPGGHPNTEAFF

size: few
V: TRBV25-1
D: TRBD1
J: TRBJ2-3
DNA: TGTGCCAGCAGGAGAGCAGGGGGAGGCACAGATACGCAGTATTTT
CDR3: CASRRAGGGTDTQYF

size: few
V: TRBV20-1
D: TRBD2
J: TRBJ2-3
DNA: TGCAGTGCTAGATCGGGAGGAGGGGATACGCAGTATTTT
CDR3: CSARSGGGDTQYF

size: few
V: TRBV20-1
D: .
J: TRBJ2-1
DNA: TGCAGTGCGAGGATCCCCGGGACTTCGGGACAGTTCTTC
CDR3: CSARIPGTSGQFF

size: .
V: TRBV27
D: .
J: TRBJ1-5
DNA: TGTGCCAGCAGTTTTGGCCAGAACCATCAGCCCCAGCATTTT
CDR3: CASSFGQNHQPQHF

size: .
V: TRBV5-1
D: .
J: TRBJ2-5
DNA: TGCGCCAGCAGCTTGGCCGGGACCGAAGAGACCCAGTACTTC
CDR3: CASSLAGTEETQYF

size: .
V: TRBV4-3
D: .
J: TRBJ2-1
DNA: TGCGCCAGCAGCCAAGCTAGAGCGGACCCCATTCCATCCTACAATGAGCAGTTCTTC
CDR3: CASSQARADPIPSYNEQFF

size: few
V: TRBV4-3
D: TRBD1
J: TRBJ1-2
DNA: TGCGCCAGCAGCCAAACGGACAGGAGTAACTATGGCTACACCTTC
CDR3: CASSQTDRSNYGYTF

size: .
V: TRBV5-1
D: .
J: TRBJ2-5
DNA: TGCGCCAGCAGCTACCAACAAGACCAAGAGACCCAGTACTTC
CDR3: CASSYQQDQETQYF

size: .
V: TRBV7-9
D: .
J: TRBJ1-1
DNA: TGTGCCAGCGAATCACCCCGGGACAACACTGAAGCTTTCTTT
CDR3: CASESPRDNTEAFF

size: .
V: TRBV29-1
D: TRBD2
J: TRBJ2-3
DNA: TGCAGCGTTGAAGCCGGGGGGACCACGAGCACAGATACGCAGTATTTT
CDR3: CSVEAGGTTSTDTQYF

size: .
V: TRBV29-1
D: .
J: TRBJ1-1
DNA: TGCAGCGTTGTAGTTGGCACTGAAGCTTTCTTT
CDR3: CSVVVGTEAFF

size: few
V: TRBV29-1
D: .
J: TRBJ1-1
DNA: TGCAGCTCGCGACCGATAAATGAAGCTTTCTTT
CDR3: CSSRPINEAFF

size: few
V: TRBV5-1
D: .
J: TRBJ2-1
DNA: TGCGCCAGCAGCTTGGCGGGCTCCGCAGAGGAGCAGTTCTTC
CDR3: CASSLAGSAEEQFF

size: few
V: TRBV6-2/TRBV6-3
D: .
J: TRBJ1-5
DNA: TGTGCCAGCAGTTACTCGGACCCTCGCGGGGAACAGCCCCAGCATTTT
CDR3: CASSYSDPRGEQPQHF

size: .
V: TRBV7-9
D: .
J: TRBJ2-7
DNA: TGTGCCAGCAGCTACGAAAATTACGAGCAGTACTTC
CDR3: CASSYENYEQYF

size: .
V: TRBV11-2
D: TRBD2
J: TRBJ2-2
DNA: TGTGCCAGCAGCCTCCTTACTAGCGGGATTTGGGCCACCGGGGAGCTGTTTTTT
CDR3: CASSLLTSGIWATGELFF

size: few
V: TRBV6-5
D: .
J: TRBJ2-2
DNA: TGTGCCAGCAGTTACGGCCTAGCGATCGGGACCGGGGAGCTGTTTTTT
CDR3: CASSYGLAIGTGELFF

size: .
V: TRBV2
D: TRBD1
J: TRBJ1-1
DNA: TGTGCCAGCGAGGACAGGCTGAACACTGAAGCTTTCTTT
CDR3: CASEDRLNTEAFF

size: few
V: TRBV10-3
D: .
J: TRBJ2-3
DNA: TGTGCCATTCTACTGCCCGGGACAGATACGCAGTATTTT
CDR3: CAILLPGTDTQYF

size: .
V: TRBV29-1
D: .
J: TRBJ1-2
DNA: TGCAGCGTTTATCAAGGGACGGGGTTCAATCGTGGCTACACCTTC
CDR3: CSVYQGTGFNRGYTF

size: .
V: TRBV6-6
D: .
J: TRBJ1-2
DNA: TGTGCCAGCGAGGACAAGGGAACTAACTATGGCTACACCTTC
CDR3: CASEDKGTNYGYTF

size: .
V: TRBV7-8
D: .
J: TRBJ1-6
DNA: TGTGCCAGCAGCGACACAGGGTCCTATAATTCACCCCTCCACTTT
CDR3: CASSDTGSYNSPLHF

size: many
V: TRBV11-2
D: .
J: TRBJ2-1
DNA: TGTGCCAGCAGCCAGGAGATTAGCTCCTACAATGAGCAGTTCTTC
CDR3: CASSQEISSYNEQFF

size: .
V: TRBV29-1
D: TRBD1
J: TRBJ1-1
DNA: TGCAGCGTAGTGACAGGGAAAGCTTTCTTT
CDR3: CSVVTGKAFF

size: .
V: TRBV20-1
D: .
J: TRBJ2-1
DNA: TGCAGTGCCACCTATCGGGACCTAAGGTACAATGAGCAGTTCTTC
CDR3: CSATYRDLRYNEQFF

size: once
V: TRBV6-5
D: TRBD2
J: TRBJ2-5
DNA: TGTGCCAGCAGTTTACCAACCTTTAGCGGGTACCAAGAGACCCAGTACTTC
CDR3: CASSLPTFSGYQETQYF

size: .
V: TRBV20-1
D: .
J: TRBJ2-3
DNA: TGCAGGCCTTCGTACGCGGGCTCGGGGTCTAGCACAGATACGCAGTATTTT
CDR3: CRPSYAGSGSSTDTQYF

size: .
V: TRBV3-1
D: TRBD1
J: TRBJ1-2
DNA: TGTGCCAGCAGTCAGAGACTTACCACCGGGACAGGGTTGAACGAGGGCTACACCTTC
CDR3: CASSQRLTTGTGLNEGYTF

size: .
V: TRBV12-3/TRBV12-4
D: .
J: TRBJ2-1
DNA: TGTGCCAGCAGTCTCCAGGACCGGCAGTTCTTC
CDR3: CASSLQDRQFF

size: .
V: TRBV3-1
D: .
J: TRBJ2-2
DNA: TGTGCCAGCAGCTACCAGCGGGCCGGGGAGCTGTTTTTT
CDR3: CASSYQRAGELFF

size: few
V: TRBV12-3/TRBV12-4
D: .
J: TRBJ1-6
DNA: TGTGCCAGCAGTACCACGGACACGAATAATTCACCCCTCCACTTT
CDR3: CASSTTDTNNSPLHF

size: .
V: TRBV28
D: TRBD2
J: TRBJ2-7
DNA: TGTGCCAGCAGTTTCGGAAGCGGGGAAGTGGAGCAGTACTTC
CDR3: CASSFGSGEVEQYF

size: .
V: TRBV20-1
D: .
J: TRBJ1-6
DNA: TGCAGTGCTAGGAAGGGAGGGGATTCACCCCTCCACTTT
CDR3: CSARKGGDSPLHF

size: .
V: TRBV20-1
D: TRBD2
J: TRBJ2-5
DNA: TGCAGTGCTAGACGGCTAGCGGGAGTGGAGACCCAGTACTTC
CDR3: CSARRLAGVETQYF

size: few
V: TRBV7-8
D: .
J: TRBJ2-3
DNA: TGTGCCAGCAGCCCCGACAGGCCCAGCACAGATACGCAGTATTTT
CDR3: CASSPDRPSTDTQYF

size: .
V: TRBV12-3/TRBV12-4
D: TRBD2
J: TRBJ2-1
DNA: TGTGCCAGCAGTTTAGGGACTAGCGGGAGTAGAGAGCAGTTCTTC
CDR3: CASSLGTSGSREQFF

size: .
V: TRBV6-5
D: .
J: TRBJ1-1
DNA: TGTGCCAGCGGGAGGGGACTACTAGCTTTCTTT
CDR3: CASGRGLLAFF

size: few
V: TRBV7-9
D: .
J: TRBJ2-1
DNA: TGTGCCAGCAGCTTAGGAAACAGGCCCAACAATGAGCAGTTCTTC
CDR3: CASSLGNRPNNEQFF

size: .
V: TRBV19
D: .
J: TRBJ2-3
DNA: TGTGCCAGTAGCCTCAATGATAAAAAGACAGATACGCAGTATTTT
CDR3: CASSLNDKKTDTQYF

size: many
V: TRBV7-9
D: .
J: TRBJ2-1
DNA: TGTGCCAGCAGTCTGGCGGACAATGAGCAGTTCTTC
CDR3: CASSLADNEQFF